The 16 T cell receptor beta chains reported below all come from one sample, sequenced in a study of OX40 agonist ivuxolimab in advanced cancers. Generated by immunoSEQ multiplex PCR, the TCRdb table keeps only in-frame clones and is missing some. The sample has about 46,000 clones, around nine tenths seen once. The sequenced sample was CD4+ or CD8+ T cells sorted from blood, obtained in a trial of the OX40 agonist ivuxolimab. The origin of the receptors is an adult with an advanced solid tumor such as melanoma, head and neck, liver or kidney cancer.

The rearrangement joins TRBV4-1 to TRBJ2-7; a possible D gene is TRBD2 (6 bases). V was pared by 1 base and J by 0 bases, with 10 bases between. Germline values: CDR1 MGHRA, CDR2 YSYEKL. The CDR3 has 15 amino acids. The DNA of the CDR3 is TGCGCCAGCAGCCAAGCGGGACTTACCTCCTACGAGCAGTACTTC. Amino acids: CASSQAGLTSYEQYF.

J is TRBJ2-2 and V is TRBV2; D gene ambiguous. Trimming stripped 3 bases from V and 5 bases from J, with 10 bases between. The germline V gene encodes CDR1 SNHLY and CDR2 FYNNEI. The CDR3 extends over 14 amino acids. The CDR3 spells CASSERLRTGELFF. The CDR3 DNA reads as TGTGCCAGCAGTGAGAGATTAAGGACCGGGGAGCTGTTTTTT.

The chain links TRBV7-9 to TRBJ1-2; no reliable D call. The CDR3 is 18 residues long. V was trimmed by 4 bases and J by 1 base, leaving 22 bases between them. The germline CDR1 and CDR2 sequences are SEHNR and FQNEAQ (reference sequence). The CDR3 region is CASSSGSSHPTVNYGYTF. Here the CDR3 DNA reads TGTGCCAGCAGCTCTGGATCCTCGCACCCAACGGTTAACTATGGCTACACCTTC.

This chain uses TRBV28 with TRBJ2-3, with D perhaps TRBD2 (5 bases). Looked up from germline, CDR1 is MDHEN and CDR2 is SYDVKM. The germline V and J ends were trimmed by 2 bases and 3 bases, with 6 bases remaining between them. This CDR3 has 13 residues. CDR3 sequence: CASSLGETDTQYF. The CDR3 coding sequence is TGTGCCAGCAGTTTAGGGGAGACAGATACGCAGTATTTT.

The rearrangement joins TRBV5-8 to TRBJ1-3, with unresolved D. Germline V CDR1 and CDR2: SGHTS, YDEGEE. The CDR3 length is 14 residues. With 2 bases removed from V and 3 bases from J, the gap between germline ends came to 9 bases. The CDR3 spells CASSFRGFGNTIYF. Written as DNA, the CDR3 is TGTGCCAGCAGCTTTCGGGGATTTGGAAACACCATATATTTT.

The chain uses TRBV7-9 and TRBJ2-7; D is perhaps TRBD1 (6 bases). This CDR3 contains 15 residues. The V end lost 6 bases, the J end lost 0 bases, and 15 bases lay between the germline ends. CDR1 is SEHNR and CDR2 is FQNEAQ in the germline V gene (reference sequence). For the CDR3, the DNA is TGTGCCAGCAGACCTGAAACAGGGCCCTCCTACGAGCAGTACTTC. Translating gives CASRPETGPSYEQYF.

V usage is TRBV30 and J usage is TRBJ2-2; D gene ambiguous. The CDR3 consists of 13 residues. V lost 0 bases to trimming and J lost 5 bases, with 7 bases between them. The germline V gene encodes CDR1 GTSNPN and CDR2 SVGIG (reference sequence). CDR3 sequence reads: CAWSVAITGELFF. DNA for the CDR3: TGTGCCTGGAGTGTAGCTATAACCGGGGAGCTGTTTTTT.

The V call is TRBV7-2, the J call TRBJ2-1; no firm D call. Trimming removed 4 bases at V and 0 bases at J, with 10 bases between. CDR1 and CDR2 from the germline V gene are SGHTA and FQGNSA. CDR3 length: 15 residues. The CDR3, as DNA: TGTGCCAGCAGCTCTCTTAGGAGCTCCTACAATGAGCAGTTCTTC. It is translated as CASSSLRSSYNEQFF.

The CDR3 DNA reads as TGTGCCAGCAGCCTCAGGATTTCCACTGAAGCTTTCTTT. Its protein product is CASSLRISTEAFF. The gene calls are TRBV27 and TRBJ1-1; D remains ambiguous. Germline V gene sequence: CDR1 MNHEY, CDR2 SMNVEV (reference sequence). V was clipped by 6 bases and J by 4 bases, with 12 bases between them. The CDR3 length is 13 residues.

This chain joins TRBV29-1 and TRBJ2-1, with 11 bases fitting TRBD2. The CDR3 is made up of 15 amino acids. The V and J ends lost 2 bases and 9 bases, in that order; junction bases with no gene match: 9. CDR1 is SQVTM and CDR2 is ANQGSEA in the germline V gene. The CDR3 here is CSVERKTSGKLEQFF. Here the CDR3 DNA reads TGCAGCGTTGAACGTAAGACTAGCGGGAAGCTTGAGCAGTTCTTC.

In its sample, this clone is medium-sized (0.01 to 0.1%). The chain couples TRBV7-9 to TRBJ2-3; 7 bases fit TRBD1. The V gene end was trimmed by 0 bases and the J gene end by 6 bases; junction bases not matched to a gene: 6. This CDR3 comprises 15 residues. Germline CDR1 and CDR2: SEHNR and FQNEAQ (reference sequence). The CDR3 region is CASSLAEGAGDTQYF. In DNA form, the CDR3 reads TGTGCCAGCAGCTTAGCTGAGGGGGCCGGGGATACGCAGTATTTT.

The chain joins TRBV29-1 to TRBJ2-5, with 15 bases matching TRBD2. CDR1 and CDR2 (germline): SQVTM, ANQGSEA. J was trimmed by 5 bases and V by 3 bases; bases with no gene match: 7. The CDR3 has 16 residues. CDR3 nucleotide sequence: TGCAGCGTTGACGGACTAGCGGGAGGGGCATGGGAGACCCAGTACTTC. Translation gives CSVDGLAGGAWETQYF.

The V call is TRBV27, the J call TRBJ2-1, with D hard to call. The V and J ends lost 1 base and 9 bases respectively, with 16 bases between them. The CDR3 has 15 residues. Germline V lookup: CDR1 MNHEY, CDR2 SMNVEV (reference sequence). The CDR3 DNA sequence: TGTGCCAGCAGTTTATGGGCTACGATCTCCGGTGAGCAGTTCTTC. It is translated as CASSLWATISGEQFF.

Details on this clone: Germline is not matched at one junction end, which may reflect a read error. The chain couples TRBV7-7 to TRBJ2-5; 13 bases align to TRBD2. The end of the DNA is better explained by TRBJ2-7, so the J call may be wrong. CDR1 SSHAT and CDR2 FNYEAQ come from the germline V gene (reference sequence). There are 18 residues in the CDR3. This CDR3 reads CASSSGTSGIPKPYEQYF. CDR3 nucleotides: TGTGCTAGCAGCTCGGGGACTAGCGGGATCCCTAAGCCATACGAGCAGTACTTC.

The chain has TRBV9 and TRBJ2-5; TRBD2 might be the D (5 bases). Germline loops: CDR1 SGDLS, CDR2 YYNGEE. This CDR3 region has 14 residues. The germline V and J ends were trimmed by 7 bases and 7 bases, with 20 bases remaining between them. CDR3 sequence: CASARSFDGGTQYF. CDR3 DNA: TGTGCCAGCGCCCGATCCTTCGACGGAGGGACCCAGTACTTC.

This clone was observed a few times. The chain links TRBV11-3 to TRBJ1-4; D perhaps matches TRBD1 (5 bases). CDR3 length: 17 amino acids. V was shortened by 3 bases and J by 0 bases, with 14 bases between the two germline ends. The germline V gene encodes CDR1 SGHNT and CDR2 YENEEA. CDR3 bases: TGTGCCAGCAGCTTCACCACTGGGGCGGCAACTAATGAAAAACTGTTTTTT. Translating it yields CASSFTTGAATNEKLFF.